This T cell receptor (beta chain) is drawn from a study of blood T cells in healthy people across ages. Sample-barcoded 5' priming and a J-beta primer mix drove a second PCR of about 6 to 12 cycles. Using its own MiXCR run on the 5' RACE reads, TCRdb lists one record per CDR3 protein. The sample holds 1.5 million to 2 million distinct CDR3 sequences, roughly two fifths seen once. This clonotype showed up just a few times. This CDR3 comprises 14 residues. The V gene lost 3 bases and the J gene lost 1 base, with 12 bases spanning the gap. Germline CDR1 reads DFQATT; CDR2 reads SNEGSKA (reference sequence).

The chain has TRBV20-1 and TRBJ1-1, with D unclear. The sequence was collected from a human donor in good health. Source material: blood. The CDR3 nucleotides are TGCAGTGCTAGCCTACGATTGGGGAACACTGAAGCTTTCTTT. Amino acids: CSASLRLGNTEAFF.